This TCR beta chain was observed in a study of vaccination and CD4 T cells after COVID-19. At the level of the study: Treatment of control cultures consisted of a CEFX pool, an HIV-1 Nef pool, or no peptide.

The study sequenced cultured CD4+ T cell DNA using the Oncomine TCR Beta short-read assay. MiXCR, applied by TCRdb to the PCR reads, yields one record per CDR3 protein. The sample consists of roughly 26,000 distinct CDR3 sequences, approximately 44% of them appearing once. Noted treatment: approximately 9-day PBMC culture with coronavirus spike peptide pools or control peptides (ViraFEST assay). Under the ViraFEST approach, antigen-specific T cells were expanded with peptide pools and TCRs subsequently sequenced. Peptide pools at approximately 11 ug/ml stimulated around 2 million PBMCs per well with 10 IU/ml IL-2. The V gene's germline CDR1 is MDHEN and CDR2 SYDVKM. CDR3 length: 15 amino acids. Trimming took 5 bases from V and 0 from J, leaving 8 bases between them. In the case of this clonotype: Its antigen is not known.

The genes are TRBV28 and TRBJ1-6; weak D call: TRBD1 (5 bases). The sequencing input was CD4+ T cells from blood, cultured in vitro. The clonotype was recovered from a human donor who had recovered from COVID-19. The CDR3 coding sequence is TGTGCCAGCAGTGGGGCGATCTCCTATAATTCACCCCTCCACTTT. Its translation is CASSGAISYNSPLHF.